Listed below are T cell receptor beta chains from one sample, sequenced in a study of blood T cell repertoires in COVID-19. The protocol was immunoSEQ multiplex PCR, while the TCRdb copy is restricted to in-frame clones and leaves out a portion. The table records under 300,000 clones, 86% of them present only once. The sequenced sample was peripheral blood. The receptors were sampled from an elderly man with acute or convalescent COVID-19. CDR3s include the opening cysteine and the closing phenylalanine or tryptophan. D genes are given only for firm matches. A row's size may be missing; if present it is once, few, many or a size class.

v_gene	j_gene	abundance	d_gene	CDR3aa	CDR3nt
TRBV3-1/TRBV3-2	TRBJ1-5	few	NA	CASSQGRASNQPQHF	TGTGCCAGCAGCCAGGGCAGGGCTAGCAATCAGCCCCAGCATTTT
TRBV15	TRBJ1-5	NA	TRBD1	CATSRRQGHQHF	TGTGCCACCAGCAGACGACAGGGGCACCAGCATTTT
TRBV5-1	TRBJ1-2	few	TRBD1	CASTQGVGDYGYTF	TGCGCCAGCACCCAGGGGGTTGGGGATTATGGCTACACCTTC
TRBV5-1	TRBJ1-5	NA	NA	CASSLLGAGQPQHF	TGCGCCAGCAGCTTGTTGGGCGCAGGTCAGCCCCAGCATTTT
TRBV19	TRBJ1-5	NA	NA	CASSIFGNTRSQPQHF	TGTGCCAGTAGTATATTTGGAAATACTCGGAGTCAGCCCCAGCATTTT
TRBV29-1	TRBJ2-7	NA	TRBD2	CSVEVRGGSYEQYF	TGCAGCGTTGAAGTCCGGGGGGGCTCCTACGAGCAGTACTTC
TRBV5-6	TRBJ2-5	few	TRBD2	CASSPTWASGGSGETQYF	TGTGCCAGCAGCCCGACCTGGGCTAGCGGGGGTTCGGGGGAGACCCAGTACTTC
TRBV27	TRBJ2-7	NA	NA	CASSRQGGYEQYF	TGTGCCAGCAGTCGTCAGGGGGGCTACGAGCAGTACTTC
TRBV6-1	TRBJ1-4	NA	NA	CASSEAWGEREKLFF	TGTGCCAGCAGTGAAGCGTGGGGCGAGAGGGAAAAACTGTTTTTT
TRBV7-2	TRBJ2-7	NA	NA	CASSLGGASAEQYF	TGTGCCAGCAGCTTGGGCGGGGCATCTGCCGAGCAGTACTTC
TRBV1	TRBJ2-7	once	NA	CTSSLGTSGVRYEQYF	TGCACCAGCAGCCTGGGAACCTCAGGGGTCCGCTACGAGCAGTACTTC
TRBV28	TRBJ2-7	NA	NA	CASSLGSGKTYEQYF	TGTGCCAGCAGTTTAGGCAGCGGAAAGACCTACGAGCAGTACTTC
TRBV2	TRBJ2-7	NA	NA	CASNREGSGFSYEQYF	TGTGCCAGCAACCGGGAAGGGAGCGGGTTCTCCTACGAGCAGTACTTC
TRBV5-1	TRBJ1-4	NA	NA	CASSLTAQAEKLFF	TGCGCCAGCAGCTTGACGGCCCAGGCCGAAAAACTGTTTTTT
TRBV19	TRBJ1-2	NA	TRBD1	CASSNKGQGEGYTF	TGTGCCAGTAGTAACAAGGGACAGGGTGAAGGCTACACCTTC
TRBV2	TRBJ2-6	NA	NA	CASIGPWGREVTGANVLTF	TGTGCCAGCATCGGCCCCTGGGGCAGGGAGGTCACTGGGGCCAACGTCCTGACTTTC
TRBV20-1	TRBJ2-1	NA	NA	CSAAPVNEQFF	TGCAGTGCTGCACCGGTCAATGAGCAGTTCTTC
TRBV20-1	TRBJ2-7	NA	TRBD2	CSASKGGGGSYEQYF	TGCAGTGCTAGTAAGGGTGGGGGGGGCTCCTACGAGCAGTACTTC
TRBV27	TRBJ1-1	NA	TRBD1	CASSPRQGTEAFF	TGTGCCAGCAGCCCTCGACAGGGCACTGAAGCTTTCTTT
TRBV9	TRBJ2-2	NA	NA	CASSSRVVTGELFF	TGTGCCAGCAGCTCTCGGGTCGTAACCGGGGAGCTGTTTTTT
TRBV7-6	TRBJ2-5	once	TRBD1	CASSLGRGQGGETQYF	TGTGCCAGCAGCTTAGGCAGGGGACAGGGGGGAGAGACCCAGTACTTC
TRBV5-1	TRBJ1-3	large	NA	CASSLDGQGQGNTIYF	TGCGCCAGCAGCTTGGACGGCCAGGGGCAGGGAAACACCATATATTTT
TRBV5-6	TRBJ1-2	NA	NA	CASGFDPQGIKGGYTF	TGTGCCAGCGGATTCGATCCCCAGGGGATTAAGGGTGGCTACACCTTC
TRBV7-2	TRBJ2-5	NA	TRBD1	CASSPDRGRGTQYF	TGTGCCAGCAGCCCGGACAGGGGGCGTGGGACCCAGTACTTC
TRBV28	TRBJ2-2	few	TRBD1	CASENGQGGTGELFF	TGTGCCAGCGAGAACGGACAGGGAGGAACCGGGGAGCTGTTTTTT
TRBV28	TRBJ2-3	NA	NA	CASMEGSDTQYF	TGTGCCAGCATGGAGGGGTCGGATACGCAGTATTTT
TRBV11-3	TRBJ1-1	few	TRBD1	CASSLGQGQGENEAFF	TGTGCCAGCAGCTTAGGCCAGGGACAGGGGGAGAATGAAGCTTTCTTT
TRBV19	TRBJ2-6	NA	NA	CASSITGSGANVLTF	TGTGCCAGTAGTATTACAGGGTCTGGGGCCAACGTCCTGACTTTC
TRBV15	TRBJ2-7	NA	NA	CATINPGSSYEQYF	TGTGCCACCATAAACCCGGGAAGCTCCTACGAGCAGTACTTC
TRBV7-9	TRBJ2-7	few	TRBD1	CASSFDRGSREQYF	TGTGCCAGCAGCTTTGACAGGGGTTCCCGCGAGCAGTACTTC
TRBV21-1	TRBJ1-5	NA	NA	CASSKPPETQHF	TGTGCCAGCAGCAAACCCCCGGAGACCCAGCATTTT
TRBV25-1	TRBJ1-6	NA	NA	CASTPGGAPGSPLHF	TGTGCCAGCACCCCGGGGGGGGCGCCGGGATCACCCCTCCACTTT
TRBV2	TRBJ1-6	NA	NA	CASSDRVSPLHF	TGTGCCAGCAGTGACAGGGTCTCACCCCTCCACTTT
TRBV4-2	TRBJ2-6	NA	TRBD2	CASSQSKASGRSSGANVLTF	TGTGCCAGCAGCCAGTCCAAGGCTAGCGGGAGAAGTTCTGGGGCCAACGTCCTGACTTTC
TRBV5-1	TRBJ2-3	NA	NA	CASRGWGPQDTQYF	TGCGCCAGCCGTGGGTGGGGGCCTCAAGATACGCAGTATTTT
TRBV28	TRBJ1-3	NA	NA	CASSFEAGAGNTIYF	TGTGCCAGCAGTTTTGAGGCAGGGGCCGGAAACACCATATATTTT
TRBV12-3/TRBV12-4	TRBJ2-7	NA	NA	CASSLGGTRQYF	TGTGCCAGCAGTTTAGGGGGGACAAGGCAGTACTTC
TRBV10-3	TRBJ2-7	NA	NA	CAISVETIYEQYF	TGTGCCATCAGTGTAGAGACAATCTACGAGCAGTACTTC
TRBV27	TRBJ1-6	NA	TRBD1	CASSSLGGTGRPPNSPLHF	TGTGCCAGCAGTTCCCTCGGTGGGACAGGCAGACCCCCTAATTCACCCCTCCACTTT
TRBV2	TRBJ1-1	NA	TRBD1	CASSAGQGWGNTEAFF	TGTGCCAGCAGCGCGGGACAGGGGTGGGGGAACACTGAAGCTTTCTTT